This T cell receptor beta chain appears in the sequencing data of a study of shared clonotypes between healthy human individuals. Worth noting for this clone: What it recognizes is unknown.

V dropped 5 bases and J dropped 0 bases, with 14 bases sitting between them. This CDR3 has 16 residues. CDR1 SGHAT and CDR2 FQDESV come from the germline V gene (reference sequence). The study separated CD4+ cells into CD45RA+ naive and CD45RA-negative memory subsets. Generated by immunoSEQ multiplex PCR, the TCRdb table keeps only in-frame clones and is missing some. The sample lists about 2.3 million clones; roughly 93% were seen once. Findings and limits, study-wide: Researchers found naive subsets generally carried larger estimated richness than memory subsets.

Sequenced input: naive CD4+ T cells from PBMCs. The subset: CD45RA+ positively selected. This receptor was taken from a man between 18 and 29 years old in good health. Some clones in this sample may be carry-over from other donors' samples. This sequence joins TRBV11-1 and TRBJ2-1; tentative D call: TRBD2 (5 bases). CDR3 sequence (DNA): TGTGCCAGCAGCCTACTAGTGAGGAGCTCCTACAATGAGCAGTTCTTC. Protein product: CASSLLVRSSYNEQFF.